The source of this T cell receptor (beta chain) is a study of regulatory T cells in long-lasting Graves disease (dated by TCRdb to the early 2020s). Study-wide context: Newly diagnosed Graves' disease patients had taken antithyroid drugs for less than 3 months. This study used TCR sequencing and RNA sequencing of peripheral blood to compare persistent Graves' disease patients against newly diagnosed Graves' disease patients. TCR sequencing covered around 13 persistent and about 20 newly diagnosed Graves' disease patients, about 35 samples in total. The study took place in China and was registered as a clinical trial.

The library was generated by multiplex PCR. Sequenced on an Illumina HiSeq 4000. To build TCR beta libraries, CDR3 regions were amplified by Arm-PCR using iRepertoire HTBI primers. Before sequencing, the PCR products underwent gel purification. Turning to the authors' computational methods: Gene usage analysis of CDR3 amino acid clonotypes used the approximately 62 TRBV and some 13 TRBJ segments found across samples. COPE and FqMerger were used to merge filtered high-quality paired reads into contigs. BLAST was used to align contigs to the IMGT TRBV, TRBD and TRBJ reference genes, and CDR3 was defined following IMGT. Any clonotype with a frequency above 0.1% was counted as a highly expanded clone. Repertoire diversity was measured by Shannon entropy, and V-J evenness by the Gini coefficient. A clonotype was considered public if more than one individual shared it. TCRdb reanalyzed the raw reads on its own, using fastp at Q25 for trimming and MiXCR for clone calling, and kept in-frame beta chains. Entries are consolidated by CDR3 protein sequence, retaining the most common genes and DNA. TCRdb assigned the V and J calls; the authors' analysis was not used. The sample records 350,000 to 500,000 distinct CDR3 sequences, 16% of which are singletons. The ten biggest clones cover about 11% of the sample.

This clonotype has ten or more counts. The antigen it binds to is not known. No base-level quality is on record; no much larger clone is a single base apart. General study outcomes and caveats: Persistent Graves' disease patients showed lower TCR Shannon entropy and fewer highly expanded clones than newly diagnosed patients, suggesting clonal expansion. The authors noted that the small sample size was a limitation that may lower accuracy. More public clonotypes were shared among persistent patients (over 2,500) than among newly diagnosed patients (966). Only the TCR beta chain was sequenced and analyzed. Peripheral blood alone was examined, since thyroid tissue, which constituted the primary lesion, could not be accessed.

The label giving this sample's time point can be read as: newly diagnosed GD, antithyroid drugs for less than 3 months. RNA was extracted from PBMCs in TRIzol for both TCR sequencing and RNA sequencing. The diagnosis of Graves' disease followed American Thyroid Association guidelines. Recruitment of patients was carried out at an endocrinology department in Xi'an, China. Each patient gave around 9 milliliters of peripheral blood, collected in an EDTA anticoagulant tube. Ficoll Paque Plus density gradient separation was used to isolate PBMCs, and no further T cell sorting was performed. An Agilent 2100 Bioanalyzer and agarose gel were used to check RNA quality, while a NanoDrop 2000 measured RNA concentration. A further study also used this sample, focusing on T cells in Graves' hyperthyroidism and ophthalmopathy. The other study reports the following: Graves' hyperthyroidism was defined as stable when no progression to ophthalmopathy occurred over 18 months of follow-up. Hyperthyroidism patients were newly diagnosed, had a disease duration of under 2 months, and were aged 18 to 65 years. Any patient with an uncontrolled infection, another autoimmune disease, pregnancy or lactation was excluded. Diagnoses were based on clinical symptoms, serum thyroxine and TRAb, thyroid ultrasound and orbital computed tomography. The first round of RT-PCR for the TCR CDR3 was performed with the HTBI primer set and the Qiagen OneStep RT-PCR kit. Most expanded thyroid clonotypes (frequency above 0.001) were also found in blood, which suggests that blood repertoires may mirror thyroid immune responses. In cross-validation, a model built on a 13 V-J signature told ophthalmopathy apart from stable hyperthyroidism with 85% to 90% sensitivity and approximately 81% specificity, and in testing the same model reached 80%/75%. In validation, progression to ophthalmopathy was predicted by the model with nearly 71% sensitivity and just over 72% specificity, a median of 6.5 months before onset. A discovery cohort of about 95 patients, 43 with Graves' ophthalmopathy and fewer than 65 with stable Graves' hyperthyroidism, was used to find distinguishing TCR V-J signatures. Prospective prediction of ophthalmopathy was tested in an independent validation cohort consisting of roughly 19 hyperthyroidism patients and approximately 16 patients who later progressed to ophthalmopathy. The 90 to 100 discovery patients were randomly split 7:3 into training and test sets. In addition, the study compared T-cell repertoires in thyroid tissue and in blood from about six Graves' hyperthyroidism patients. After sampling, hyperthyroidism patients received methimazole starting at 30 mg daily, and ophthalmopathy patients received high-dose intravenous methylprednisolone. Libraries were constructed in a second round of multiplex PCR, after which size selection and purification were carried out. Paired-end sequencing of the libraries was performed with 100 bp reads on an Illumina HiSeq2000. SOAPnuke was used to process the raw data, removing reads that contained adapters or uncalled bases, had a mean Phred below 15, or lacked an exact match to the constant primer or identifier. COPE v1.2.5 was used to merge the high-quality paired reads, and each unique nucleotide sequence was defined as a clonotype. MiTCR v1.1 was used to align clonotypes to the IMGT TRBV, TRBD and TRBJ reference segments. Only V-J combinations with frequency above 0.0001, covering roughly 99% of repertoires, were analysed. A TCS score was defined as the ratio of F50 (clonal expansion) to E x V (chaos), with BLOSUM62-based TCRdist applied between CDR3 peptides within each V-J. Welch's t-statistics and random forest reduced around 510 V-J features to 10 to 15, which were used in a naive Bayes classifier (R e1071). No statistical method was used to fix the sample size in advance, and group allocation was not hidden from the investigators. TCR Vbeta CDR3 sequencing of around 130 peripheral blood samples (more than 40 ophthalmopathy, around 80 hyperthyroidism and around 17 progressor patients) is reported in the paper.

The TCR sequence derives from a woman aged 25 to 39 with Graves disease. Donor details come from another sample of the same person, matched by shared clones. Sequenced material: peripheral blood mononuclear cells (PBMCs), taken at new diagnosis, from a patient treated with antithyroid drugs.

At the DNA level, the sequence is TGTGCCAGCGCCACTGCAGGGGCCAACACCATATATTTT. The translation is CASATAGANTIYF. Recombination linked TRBV18 to TRBJ1-3; the D segment could be TRBD1, given 6 matching bases. There are 13 amino acids in the CDR3, from cysteine to phenylalanine inclusive. The sequence is cut down to CDR3 DNA, 39 bases in frame from base 1. The germline V gene specifies KGHSH as CDR1 and LQKENI as CDR2. Between the V and J ends, shortened by 8 bases and 7 bases respectively, the junction contains 15 bases.